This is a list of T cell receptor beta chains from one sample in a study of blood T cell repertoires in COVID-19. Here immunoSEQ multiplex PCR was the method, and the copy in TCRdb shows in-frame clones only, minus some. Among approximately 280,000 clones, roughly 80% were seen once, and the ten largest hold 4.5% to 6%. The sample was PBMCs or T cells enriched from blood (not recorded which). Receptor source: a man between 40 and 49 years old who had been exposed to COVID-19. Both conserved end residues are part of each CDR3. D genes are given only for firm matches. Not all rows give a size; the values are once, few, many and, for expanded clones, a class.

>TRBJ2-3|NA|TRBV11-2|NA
TGTGCCAGCAGCTTGTTGCTACTCACAGATACGCAGTATTTT
CASSLLLLTDTQYF
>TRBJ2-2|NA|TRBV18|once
TGTGCCAGCTCACCTAGAACCGCGAACACCGGGGAGCTGTTTTTT
CASSPRTANTGELFF
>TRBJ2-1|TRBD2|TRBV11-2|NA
TGTGCCAGCAGCGGGTCCCTAGCGGATTACAATGAGCAGTTCTTC
CASSGSLADYNEQFF
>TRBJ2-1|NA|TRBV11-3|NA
TGTGCCAGCAGCTTAAATCAGTTGTTAAATGAGCAGTTCTTC
CASSLNQLLNEQFF
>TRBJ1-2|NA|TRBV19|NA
TGTGCCAGTACTCCAGGACAGACTGGGGCCTACACCTTC
CASTPGQTGAYTF
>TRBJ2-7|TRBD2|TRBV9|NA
TGTGCCAGCAGCCACTCCGCGGGAGCGGTCTACGAGCAGTACTTC
CASSHSAGAVYEQYF
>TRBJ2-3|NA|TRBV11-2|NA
TGTGCCAGCAGCCGGGGCACAGATACGCAGTATTTT
CASSRGTDTQYF
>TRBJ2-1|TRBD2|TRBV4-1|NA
TGCGCCAGTGCGGGACTAGGGGTGGAGGAGCAGTTCTTC
CASAGLGVEEQFF
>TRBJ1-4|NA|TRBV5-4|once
TGTGCCAGCAGCTCTAAATCCACAGATTTGAATGAAAAACTGTTTTTT
CASSSKSTDLNEKLFF
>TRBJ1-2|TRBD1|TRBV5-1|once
TGCGCCAGCAGCCAGGGGGACAGCTACTATGGCTACACCTTC
CASSQGDSYYGYTF
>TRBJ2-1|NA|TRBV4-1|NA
TGCGCCAGCAGCCAAGCTCGGTTAGATCGAAACAATGAGCAGTTCTTC
CASSQARLDRNNEQFF
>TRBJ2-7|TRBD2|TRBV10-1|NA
TGCGCCAGCGGCGGGACTAGCGTATACGAGCAGTACTTC
CASGGTSVYEQYF
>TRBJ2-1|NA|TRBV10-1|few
TGCGCCAGCAGTAAGGGACTTAGCAGCAATGAGCAGTTCTTC
CASSKGLSSNEQFF
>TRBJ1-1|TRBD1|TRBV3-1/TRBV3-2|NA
TGTGCCAGCAGCCAGATGGGACAGTTGAACACTGAAGCTTTCTTT
CASSQMGQLNTEAFF
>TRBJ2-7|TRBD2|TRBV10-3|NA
TGTGCCACCGGTCGGGGGGAGAGTCCGTACGAGCAGTACTTC
CATGRGESPYEQYF
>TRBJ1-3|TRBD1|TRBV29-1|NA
TGCAGCGTGGATGGACAGGGGGACACCATATATTTT
CSVDGQGDTIYF
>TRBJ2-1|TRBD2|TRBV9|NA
TGTGCCAGCAGCCCCACTAGCGAGGGCTCCTACAATGAGCAGTTCTTC
CASSPTSEGSYNEQFF
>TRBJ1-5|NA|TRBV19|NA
TGTGCCAGTAGTATCCAGGTCGGTCAGCCCCAGCATTTT
CASSIQVGQPQHF
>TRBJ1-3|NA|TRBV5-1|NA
TGCGCCAGCAGCTTGGCAGGGACTGGAAACACCATATATTTT
CASSLAGTGNTIYF
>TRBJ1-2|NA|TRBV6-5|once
TGTGCCAGCAGTTACTCGATACAGGCCTATGGCTACACCTTC
CASSYSIQAYGYTF
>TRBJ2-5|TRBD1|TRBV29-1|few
TGCAGCGTTGGTCAGGGGGCAAAGACCCAGTACTTC
CSVGQGAKTQYF
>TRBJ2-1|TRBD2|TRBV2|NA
TGTGCCAGCGAGGGAGCGGGAGGGTGGAATGAGCAGTTCTTC
CASEGAGGWNEQFF
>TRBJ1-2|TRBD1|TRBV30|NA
TGTGCCTGGAGCCCGACAGGGAACTATGGCTACACCTTC
CAWSPTGNYGYTF
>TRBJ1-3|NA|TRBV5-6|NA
TGTGCCAGCAGCTTAGTTACAGACTCTGGAAACACCATATATTTT
CASSLVTDSGNTIYF
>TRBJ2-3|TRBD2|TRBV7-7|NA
TGTGCTAGCAGCCCCCGACTAGCGGGATGGGATACGCAGTATTTT
CASSPRLAGWDTQYF
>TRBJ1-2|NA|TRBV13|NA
TGTGCCAGCAGCTTAGGCCAGGCGGGCTACTATGGCTACACCTTC
CASSLGQAGYYGYTF
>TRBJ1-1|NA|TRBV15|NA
TGTGCCACCAGCAGAGTCCATGGGACACACGTCAACGTAGTGGCTTTCTTT
CATSRVHGTHVNVVAFF
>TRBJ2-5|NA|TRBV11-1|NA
TGTGCCAGCAGCCCCCGGACAACTCAAGAGACCCAGTACTTC
CASSPRTTQETQYF
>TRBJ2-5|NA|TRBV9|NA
TGTGCCAGCAGCAACCAAGGACAGCTCCAAGAGACCCAGTACTTC
CASSNQGQLQETQYF
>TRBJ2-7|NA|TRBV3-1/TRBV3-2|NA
TGTGCCAGCTCCTACAGCTCCTACGAGCAGTACTTC
CASSYSSYEQYF